This T cell receptor beta chain is from a study of blood T cell repertoires in COVID-19. The V segment lost 5 bases and the J segment 5 bases; nucleotides outside the gene matches: 4. CDR3 size: 13 residues. Assay used: immunoSEQ multiplex PCR; TCRdb lists only in-frame clones, some missing. In the table there are about 190,000 clones, roughly 89% of which are singletons. This clone is a singleton in its sample. The source is a man in his fifties with acute or convalescent COVID-19. What was sequenced was peripheral blood. This rearrangement joins TRBV12-3 or TRBV12-4 to TRBJ2-5; TRBD1 matches 8 bases. CDR3 nucleotide sequence: TGTGCCAGCAGTACTCGACAGGGGGAGACCCAGTACTTC. Translated: CASSTRQGETQYF.